These T cell receptor beta chains were read from a single sample in a study of early T cells in non-severe SARS-CoV-2 infection. TCRdb processed the 5' RACE reads anew with MiXCR; each CDR3 protein has one entry. This table has about 42,000 distinct CDR3 sequences, approximately 6.9% appearing once. The sequenced material came from whole blood. The receptors were sampled from an adult who was a healthcare worker with PCR-confirmed SARS-CoV-2 infection or an uninfected control (not recorded which). Each CDR3 is given with its conserved first and last residue. The order of the fields is clone size, D gene, V gene, J gene, CDR3 protein, CDR3 DNA. D genes are given only for firm matches. Clone size appears in some rows only: once, few, many, or a class for an expanded clone.

clone_size: many
d_call: NA
v_call: TRBV6-2/TRBV6-3
j_call: TRBJ1-1
cdr3_aa: CASRRGTSEAFF
cdr3_nt: TGTGCCAGCCGGAGGGGCACGTCTGAAGCTTTCTTT

clone_size: many
d_call: NA
v_call: TRBV6-5
j_call: TRBJ2-1
cdr3_aa: CAAGGTGPYNEQFF
cdr3_nt: TGTGCCGCGGGGGGGACAGGGCCCTACAATGAGCAGTTCTTC

clone_size: NA
d_call: NA
v_call: TRBV5-5
j_call: TRBJ1-2
cdr3_aa: CASSKDTYGYTF
cdr3_nt: TGTGCCAGCAGCAAAGACACTTATGGCTACACCTTC

clone_size: NA
d_call: TRBD2
v_call: TRBV5-6
j_call: TRBJ2-2
cdr3_aa: CASSDGLAGNTGELFF
cdr3_nt: TGTGCCAGCAGTGACGGACTAGCGGGGAACACCGGGGAGCTGTTTTTT

clone_size: many
d_call: NA
v_call: TRBV29-1
j_call: TRBJ2-7
cdr3_aa: CSVGPPGAGYEQYF
cdr3_nt: TGCAGCGTTGGTCCCCCGGGGGCGGGCTACGAGCAGTACTTC

clone_size: many
d_call: TRBD1
v_call: TRBV7-6
j_call: TRBJ2-2
cdr3_aa: CASSSGQGTGELFF
cdr3_nt: TGTGCCAGCAGCTCGGGACAGGGCACCGGGGAGCTGTTTTTT

clone_size: many
d_call: NA
v_call: TRBV5-5
j_call: TRBJ2-7
cdr3_aa: CASSLAQTYEQYF
cdr3_nt: TGTGCCAGCAGCTTGGCCCAGACCTACGAGCAGTACTTC

clone_size: many
d_call: TRBD1
v_call: TRBV4-3
j_call: TRBJ2-1
cdr3_aa: CASSQEFPGTGAYNEQFF
cdr3_nt: TGCGCCAGCAGCCAAGAATTCCCCGGGACAGGAGCCTACAATGAGCAGTTCTTC

clone_size: NA
d_call: NA
v_call: TRBV5-4
j_call: TRBJ1-4
cdr3_aa: CASSLWRGSNDEKLFF
cdr3_nt: TGTGCCAGCAGCTTGTGGCGGGGGAGCAACGATGAAAAACTGTTTTTT

clone_size: few
d_call: NA
v_call: TRBV15
j_call: TRBJ1-5
cdr3_aa: CATSREQRGNQPQHF
cdr3_nt: TGTGCCACCAGCAGAGAGCAGCGGGGCAATCAGCCCCAGCATTTT

clone_size: NA
d_call: TRBD1
v_call: TRBV7-8
j_call: TRBJ1-6
cdr3_aa: CASSLNRGHNSPLHF
cdr3_nt: TGTGCCAGCAGCTTAAACAGGGGTCACAATTCACCCCTCCACTTT

clone_size: NA
d_call: TRBD1
v_call: TRBV7-2
j_call: TRBJ2-3
cdr3_aa: CASIGQGPYTQYF
cdr3_nt: TGTGCCAGCATTGGACAGGGGCCGTATACGCAGTATTTT

clone_size: NA
d_call: NA
v_call: TRBV6-5
j_call: TRBJ2-5
cdr3_aa: CTSSSGEKTQYF
cdr3_nt: TGTACCAGCAGCTCGGGGGAGAAGACCCAGTACTTC

clone_size: NA
d_call: TRBD2
v_call: TRBV7-8
j_call: TRBJ2-2
cdr3_aa: CASTHEGLAGGPGELFF
cdr3_nt: TGTGCCAGCACCCATGAGGGACTAGCGGGGGGGCCCGGGGAGCTGTTTTTT

clone_size: few
d_call: TRBD1
v_call: TRBV11-2
j_call: TRBJ2-7
cdr3_aa: CASSLNLGQGYEQYF
cdr3_nt: TGTGCCAGCAGCTTAAATTTGGGACAGGGATACGAGCAGTACTTC

clone_size: NA
d_call: NA
v_call: TRBV4-3
j_call: TRBJ1-4
cdr3_aa: CASSPGNLNEKLFF
cdr3_nt: TGCGCCAGCAGCCCCGGGAACCTTAATGAAAAACTGTTTTTT

clone_size: few
d_call: NA
v_call: TRBV29-1
j_call: TRBJ1-1
cdr3_aa: CSVAGGIGVTEAFF
cdr3_nt: TGCAGCGTTGCCGGGGGGATAGGGGTCACTGAAGCTTTCTTT

clone_size: NA
d_call: NA
v_call: TRBV3-1
j_call: TRBJ2-5
cdr3_aa: CASSQGSDRQETQYF
cdr3_nt: TGTGCCAGCAGCCAAGGGTCTGACAGACAAGAGACCCAGTACTTC

clone_size: few
d_call: NA
v_call: TRBV7-9
j_call: TRBJ2-3
cdr3_aa: CASSPGDPADTQYF
cdr3_nt: TGTGCCAGCAGCCCAGGGGACCCTGCGGATACGCAGTATTTT

clone_size: many
d_call: TRBD2
v_call: TRBV12-3/TRBV12-4
j_call: TRBJ2-1
cdr3_aa: CASSDSGAYNEQFF
cdr3_nt: TGTGCCAGCAGCGATAGCGGGGCCTACAATGAGCAGTTCTTC

clone_size: many
d_call: TRBD2
v_call: TRBV5-1
j_call: TRBJ2-5
cdr3_aa: CASSVGLANQETQYF
cdr3_nt: TGCGCCAGCAGCGTGGGACTAGCGAACCAAGAGACCCAGTACTTC

clone_size: medium-sized
d_call: TRBD1
v_call: TRBV11-2
j_call: TRBJ2-4
cdr3_aa: CASSIDRENIQYF
cdr3_nt: TGTGCCAGCAGCATCGACAGGGAAAACATTCAGTACTTC

clone_size: many
d_call: NA
v_call: TRBV6-5
j_call: TRBJ1-1
cdr3_aa: CASSPGGTEAFF
cdr3_nt: TGTGCCAGCAGCCCCGGAGGGACTGAAGCTTTCTTT

clone_size: many
d_call: NA
v_call: TRBV30
j_call: TRBJ1-1
cdr3_aa: CAWTGGMNTEAFF
cdr3_nt: TGTGCCTGGACCGGGGGGATGAACACTGAAGCTTTCTTT

clone_size: many
d_call: NA
v_call: TRBV2
j_call: TRBJ2-7
cdr3_aa: CASSVRMGLGSYEQYF
cdr3_nt: TGTGCCAGCAGTGTTCGCATGGGATTGGGGTCCTACGAGCAGTACTTC

clone_size: few
d_call: NA
v_call: TRBV25-1
j_call: TRBJ1-2
cdr3_aa: CASSVQSHNYGYTF
cdr3_nt: TGTGCCAGCAGTGTGCAGAGTCATAACTATGGCTACACCTTC

clone_size: many
d_call: NA
v_call: TRBV14
j_call: TRBJ2-3
cdr3_aa: CASSQEGGPLRSSDTQYF
cdr3_nt: TGTGCCAGCAGCCAAGAAGGGGGACCCCTCAGAAGTTCAGATACGCAGTATTTT

clone_size: many
d_call: TRBD1
v_call: TRBV29-1
j_call: TRBJ2-3
cdr3_aa: CSVEDPGGQGPDTQYF
cdr3_nt: TGCAGCGTTGAAGATCCCGGGGGACAGGGCCCAGATACGCAGTATTTT

clone_size: many
d_call: NA
v_call: TRBV24-1
j_call: TRBJ1-6
cdr3_aa: CAIALGPGSYNSPLHF
cdr3_nt: TGTGCCATCGCCCTAGGGCCGGGATCCTATAATTCACCCCTCCACTTT

clone_size: few
d_call: TRBD1
v_call: TRBV19
j_call: TRBJ1-5
cdr3_aa: CASRGRQGGGQPQHF
cdr3_nt: TGTGCCAGTAGGGGCCGACAGGGAGGGGGTCAGCCCCAGCATTTT

clone_size: many
d_call: TRBD2
v_call: TRBV4-3
j_call: TRBJ2-3
cdr3_aa: CASSQDTTSGGGWTDTQYF
cdr3_nt: TGCGCCAGCAGCCAAGATACGACTAGCGGGGGGGGTTGGACAGATACGCAGTATTTT

clone_size: many
d_call: TRBD2
v_call: TRBV5-6
j_call: TRBJ2-1
cdr3_aa: CASSPARGGAYNEQFF
cdr3_nt: TGTGCCAGCAGCCCGGCGCGGGGGGGTGCGTACAATGAGCAGTTCTTC

clone_size: many
d_call: NA
v_call: TRBV27
j_call: TRBJ2-7
cdr3_aa: CASSKSSGVEQYF
cdr3_nt: TGTGCCAGCAGCAAGTCTAGTGGGGTCGAGCAGTACTTC

clone_size: NA
d_call: TRBD2
v_call: TRBV18
j_call: TRBJ2-1
cdr3_aa: CASSRDTSGGASEQFF
cdr3_nt: TGTGCCAGCTCACGCGACACTAGCGGGGGGGCATCTGAGCAGTTCTTC

clone_size: few
d_call: NA
v_call: TRBV21-1
j_call: TRBJ2-5
cdr3_aa: CASSKERETQYF
cdr3_nt: TGTGCCAGCAGCAAAGAGCGGGAGACCCAGTACTTC

clone_size: few
d_call: NA
v_call: TRBV20-1
j_call: TRBJ2-2
cdr3_aa: CSARPTNPGELFF
cdr3_nt: TGCAGTGCTCGACCCACCAACCCCGGGGAGCTGTTTTTT

clone_size: few
d_call: NA
v_call: TRBV6-2/TRBV6-3
j_call: TRBJ2-5
cdr3_aa: CASSSLDTEETQYF
cdr3_nt: TGTGCCAGCAGTTCCTTGGACACGGAAGAGACCCAGTACTTC

clone_size: many
d_call: NA
v_call: TRBV12-3/TRBV12-4
j_call: TRBJ2-7
cdr3_aa: CASSSGQIRYEQYF
cdr3_nt: TGTGCCAGCAGTTCTGGACAGATTCGGTACGAGCAGTACTTC

clone_size: NA
d_call: NA
v_call: TRBV18
j_call: TRBJ2-7
cdr3_aa: CASSPLARPYEQYF
cdr3_nt: TGTGCCAGCTCACCCTTGGCTCGACCCTACGAGCAGTACTTC

clone_size: many
d_call: NA
v_call: TRBV7-2
j_call: TRBJ2-2
cdr3_aa: CASSLVRENTGELFF
cdr3_nt: TGTGCCAGCAGCTTAGTTCGGGAGAACACCGGGGAGCTGTTTTTT

clone_size: many
d_call: TRBD2
v_call: TRBV4-3
j_call: TRBJ2-1
cdr3_aa: CASSHSGGDYNEQFF
cdr3_nt: TGCGCCAGCAGCCATAGCGGGGGGGATTACAATGAGCAGTTCTTC

clone_size: few
d_call: NA
v_call: TRBV18
j_call: TRBJ2-3
cdr3_aa: CASSPQRSTDTQYF
cdr3_nt: TGTGCCAGCTCACCACAGCGAAGCACAGATACGCAGTATTTT

clone_size: many
d_call: NA
v_call: TRBV10-3
j_call: TRBJ2-3
cdr3_aa: CAISESRTDTQYF
cdr3_nt: TGTGCCATCAGTGAGTCCCGCACAGATACGCAGTATTTT

clone_size: medium-sized
d_call: TRBD2
v_call: TRBV3-1
j_call: TRBJ2-3
cdr3_aa: CASSQGRSWTSGGTDTQYF
cdr3_nt: TGTGCCAGCAGCCAAGGAAGGTCCTGGACTAGCGGGGGGACAGATACGCAGTATTTT

clone_size: NA
d_call: TRBD1
v_call: TRBV11-2
j_call: TRBJ1-4
cdr3_aa: CASSLEGTGGEKLFF
cdr3_nt: TGTGCCAGCAGCTTAGAGGGGACAGGAGGTGAAAAACTGTTTTTT

clone_size: many
d_call: NA
v_call: TRBV12-3/TRBV12-4
j_call: TRBJ1-5
cdr3_aa: CASTTWGDQPQHF
cdr3_nt: TGTGCCAGCACTACTTGGGGGGATCAGCCCCAGCATTTT

clone_size: NA
d_call: NA
v_call: TRBV7-8
j_call: TRBJ2-3
cdr3_aa: CASSLDRAPTDTQYF
cdr3_nt: TGTGCCAGCAGCTTAGATCGGGCCCCCACAGATACGCAGTATTTT

clone_size: many
d_call: NA
v_call: TRBV30
j_call: TRBJ2-7
cdr3_aa: CAWSVSPYEQYF
cdr3_nt: TGTGCCTGGAGTGTTAGCCCCTACGAGCAGTACTTC

clone_size: many
d_call: TRBD1
v_call: TRBV6-2/TRBV6-3
j_call: TRBJ1-1
cdr3_aa: CASRTGQANTEAFF
cdr3_nt: TGTGCCAGCAGAACGGGACAGGCGAACACTGAAGCTTTCTTT

clone_size: few
d_call: TRBD2
v_call: TRBV12-3/TRBV12-4
j_call: TRBJ2-1
cdr3_aa: CASRTPSGGPDEQFF
cdr3_nt: TGTGCCAGCAGGACCCCTAGCGGGGGGCCGGATGAGCAGTTCTTC

clone_size: NA
d_call: TRBD1
v_call: TRBV5-1
j_call: TRBJ2-6
cdr3_aa: CASSLGTGVDGANVLTF
cdr3_nt: TGCGCCAGCAGCTTGGGGACAGGGGTAGACGGGGCCAACGTCCTGACTTTC

clone_size: few
d_call: NA
v_call: TRBV29-1
j_call: TRBJ2-3
cdr3_aa: CSAAGITDTQYF
cdr3_nt: TGCAGCGCTGCAGGGATCACAGATACGCAGTATTTT

clone_size: few
d_call: NA
v_call: TRBV25-1
j_call: TRBJ2-5
cdr3_aa: CASSDHDRETQYF
cdr3_nt: TGTGCCAGCAGTGACCATGATAGGGAGACCCAGTACTTC

clone_size: few
d_call: TRBD1
v_call: TRBV3-1
j_call: TRBJ1-5
cdr3_aa: CASSQDPTGGKPQHF
cdr3_nt: TGTGCCAGCAGCCAAGATCCGACAGGGGGGAAGCCCCAGCATTTT

clone_size: NA
d_call: TRBD1
v_call: TRBV18
j_call: TRBJ1-6
cdr3_aa: CASSPDRDSPLHF
cdr3_nt: TGTGCCAGCTCACCCGACAGGGATTCACCCCTCCACTTT

clone_size: few
d_call: NA
v_call: TRBV18
j_call: TRBJ2-5
cdr3_aa: CASSPQGETQYF
cdr3_nt: TGTGCCAGCTCACCCCAGGGGGAGACCCAGTACTTC

clone_size: medium-sized
d_call: NA
v_call: TRBV24-1
j_call: TRBJ2-3
cdr3_aa: CATSASVLGGTPDTQYF
cdr3_nt: TGTGCCACCAGTGCCTCGGTTTTAGGAGGGACCCCCGATACGCAGTATTTT

clone_size: few
d_call: NA
v_call: TRBV19
j_call: TRBJ1-5
cdr3_aa: CASSIDRRQPQHF
cdr3_nt: TGTGCCAGTAGTATAGATCGTAGGCAGCCCCAGCATTTT